One sample yielded the 23 T cell receptor beta chains listed below, sequenced in a study of GPR56 and killer-like receptors on CD4 memory cells. Five CD4+ populations, defined by killer cell lectin-like receptor and GPR56 markers, were sorted by FACS. TCRdb re-called the reads and gives one entry per CDR3 protein, without DNA. The sample has about 3,000 distinct CDR3 sequences; the top ten hold 4.5% to 5.5%. Sequenced: memory CD4+ T cells from blood. All receptors come from a human donor in good health.

This clonotype is labeled medium-sized (0.01 to 0.1%) based on frequency. The chain is built from TRBV7-9 and TRBJ2-3; absent DNA, TCRdb's TRBD1 call cannot be checked. The germline V gene encodes CDR1 SEHNR and CDR2 FQNEAQ (reference sequence). The CDR3 loop spans 14 amino acids. The chain's CDR3 is CASSLAGGTDTQYF.

V usage is TRBV12-3 or TRBV12-4 and J usage is TRBJ1-6. The CDR3 contains 14 residues. The CDR3 loop reads CASSALVGSSPLHF.

The chain recombines TRBV6-1 with TRBJ2-1; absent DNA, TCRdb's TRBD1 call cannot be checked. Germline loops: CDR1 MNHNS, CDR2 SASEGT. The CDR3 is 14 amino acids. The CDR3 is CASNAAGGPGEQFF.

This clonotype is labeled medium-sized based on frequency. The chain couples TRBV5-4 to TRBJ1-2; TCRdb indicates TRBD1, and absent DNA this call remains unverified. Germline V gene data show CDR1 as SGHNT and CDR2 as YYREEE (reference sequence). CDR3 length: 13 residues. CDR3 sequence: CASSRPGRQGDTF. Supplemented by reference TRBV5-4 and TRBJ1-2, the full variable domain reads ETGVTQSPTHLIKTRGQQVTLRCSSQSGHNTVSWYQQALGQGPQFIFQYYREEENGRGNFPPRFSGLQFPNYSSELNVNALELDDSALYLCASSRPGRQGDTFGSGTRLTVV.

J is TRBJ2-7 and V is TRBV6-2 or TRBV6-3; TCRdb's D call of TRBD2 is untestable without DNA. The CDR3 has 19 residues. Germline assignment: CDR1 MNHEY and CDR2 SVGEGT. CDR3 sequence: CASSYRGSPGLAGEYEQYF.

This clonotype is called medium-sized (0.01 to 0.1%) based on its frequency. V is TRBV27 and J is TRBJ1-2; the TCRdb call, TRBD1, lacks DNA for checking. CDR1 and CDR2 (germline): MNHEY, SMNVEV (reference sequence). This CDR3 is built from 18 residues. CDR3 in amino acids: CASSEGVMGGRVRYGYTF.

Its frequency marks this clonotype as medium-sized. The V and J genes are TRBV7-2 and TRBJ2-5; absent DNA, TCRdb's TRBD2 call cannot be checked. Germline V gene data show CDR1 as SGHTA and CDR2 as FQGNSA. This CDR3 is 16 amino acids long. CDR3 amino acids: CASSSGLAGGQETQYF.

The V gene is TRBV28, the J gene TRBJ1-6. The CDR3 is 20 residues long. The germline CDR1 and CDR2 sequences are MDHEN and SYDVKM. This chain's CDR3 is CASSSLVRHAKSSYNSPLHF.

This chain uses TRBV12-3 or TRBV12-4 with TRBJ1-1. The CDR3 covers 12 residues. This CDR3 is CASSFGMGEAFF.

Frequency places this clonotype as large. The V and J genes are TRBV7-2 and TRBJ2-4; TCRdb proposes TRBD1, but this gene call is untestable without DNA. Germline V gene sequence: CDR1 SGHTA, CDR2 FQGNSA. The CDR3 totals 13 residues. CDR3 loop: CASSPPGVNIQYF. The full variable domain, rest sourced from reference TRBV7-2 and TRBJ2-4, is GAGVSQSPSNKVTEKGKDVELRCDPISGHTALYWYRQSLGQGLEFLIYFQGNSAPDKSGLPSDRFSAERTGGSVSTLTIQRTQQEDSAVYLCASSPPGVNIQYFGAGTRLSVL.

The chain couples TRBV19 to TRBJ2-2; TCRdb picks TRBD1, but there is no DNA to check that call. Germline CDR1 reads LNHDA; CDR2 reads SQIVND (reference sequence). The CDR3 covers 15 residues. CDR3: CASSSSGGGPGELFF. The full variable domain, its missing parts supplied by reference TRBV19 and TRBJ2-2, is DGGITQSPKYLFRKEGQNVTLSCEQNLNHDAMYWYRQDPGQGLRLIYYSQIVNDFQKGDIAEGYSVSREKKESFPLTVTSAQKNPTAFYLCASSSSGGGPGELFFGEGSRLTVL.

The chain couples TRBV6-1 to TRBJ2-3; TCRdb indicates TRBD2, and absent DNA this call remains unverified. This CDR3 contains 16 residues. CDR1 and CDR2 from the germline V gene are MNHNS and SASEGT. CDR3 loop: CASSESSGGAGDTQYF.

By frequency, this clonotype registers medium-sized. The chain joins TRBV12-3 or TRBV12-4 to TRBJ2-3; TCRdb calls TRBD2, which cannot be checked without DNA. This CDR3 region has 14 residues. The CDR3 here is CASILAGGSDTQYF.

The chain is built from TRBV9 and TRBJ1-2. From germline, CDR1 is SGDLS and CDR2 YYNGEE. The CDR3 consists of 15 residues. This chain's CDR3 is CASSVGSGRSYGYTF.

CDR3 residues: CASSPLGGGISEKLFF. V and J are TRBV12-3 or TRBV12-4 and TRBJ1-4; TCRdb picks TRBD1, but there is no DNA to check that call. The length of the CDR3 is 16 residues.

V is TRBV6-2 or TRBV6-3 and J is TRBJ2-3; the TCRdb D gene call, TRBD2, has no DNA to confirm it. CDR1 and CDR2 from the germline V gene are MNHEY and SVGEGT. The CDR3 loop spans 17 amino acids. CDR3 sequence reads: CASSPGWSGGLRDTQYF.

This chain links TRBV2 with TRBJ2-3. The CDR3 is 13 amino acids. The germline gives CDR1 SNHLY, CDR2 FYNNEI. The CDR3 region is CASSLAGTDTQYF.

The chain combines TRBV18 with TRBJ2-7; TCRdb's D call of TRBD1 is untestable without DNA. From germline, CDR1 is KGHSH and CDR2 LQKENI. The CDR3 covers 15 residues. CDR3 loop: CASSAPDRGDYEQYF. The variable domain in full, completed from reference TRBV18 and TRBJ2-7, reads NAGVMQNPRHLVRRRGQEARLRCSPMKGHSHVYWYRQLPEEGLKFMVYLQKENIIDESGMPKERFSAEFPKEGPSILRIQQVVRGDSAAYFCASSAPDRGDYEQYFGPGTRLTVT.

According to its frequency, this clonotype is large (0.1 to 1%). V usage is TRBV6-5 and J usage is TRBJ2-3; as DNA is missing, the TRBD2 call by TCRdb cannot be tested. The germline gives CDR1 MNHEY, CDR2 SVGAGI. This CDR3 comprises 16 residues. CDR3 in amino acids: CASRVAGGPVSDTQYF.

This clonotype is identified as medium-sized from frequency. The chain joins TRBV29-1 to TRBJ2-7. The CDR3 is 13 amino acids. Germline loops: CDR1 SQVTM, CDR2 ANQGSEA. The CDR3 region is CSVLWGLDDEQYF.

This clonotype is labeled medium-sized (0.01 to 0.1%) based on frequency. The rearrangement uses TRBV27 and TRBJ1-2; TCRdb names TRBD1, which stays unverified in the absence of DNA. This CDR3 region has 18 residues. Germline CDR1 and CDR2: MNHEY and SMNVEV (reference sequence). CDR3 region: CASSLGGSGGGLNYGYTF.

This clonotype is identified as large from frequency. The V call is TRBV7-9, the J call TRBJ1-6; the TCRdb call, TRBD1, lacks DNA for checking. CDR3 size: 15 residues. CDR1 is SEHNR and CDR2 is FQNEAQ in the germline V gene (reference sequence). The CDR3 is CASNSDRDRGSPLHF.

This clonotype shows up as medium-sized (0.01 to 0.1%) by frequency. V and J are TRBV5-6 and TRBJ2-3; TCRdb names TRBD2, which stays unverified in the absence of DNA. Germline V CDR1 and CDR2: SGHDT, YYEEEE. The CDR3 extends over 15 amino acids. The CDR3 spells CASSRGLAESDTQYF. The full variable domain, completed using reference TRBV5-6 and TRBJ2-3, is DAGVTQSPTHLIKTRGQQVTLRCSPKSGHDTVSWYQQALGQGPQFIFQYYEEEERQRGNFPDRFSGHQFPNYSSELNVNALLLGDSALYLCASSRGLAESDTQYFGPGTRLTVL.